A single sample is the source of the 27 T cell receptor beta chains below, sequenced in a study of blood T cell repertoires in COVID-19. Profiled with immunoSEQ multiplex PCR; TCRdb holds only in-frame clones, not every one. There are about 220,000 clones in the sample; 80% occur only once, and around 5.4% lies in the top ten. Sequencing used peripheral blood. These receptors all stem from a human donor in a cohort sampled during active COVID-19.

The DNA of the CDR3 is TGTGCCAGCAGTGAATGGAAGACACAGGGGCAAAGTGACGAGCAGTACTTC. It encodes CASSEWKTQGQSDEQYF. This chain connects TRBV25-1 to TRBJ2-7; 7 nucleotides match TRBD1. The CDR3 is 17 amino acids. V lost 1 base to trimming and J lost 5 bases; unmatched junction nucleotides: 14. Per germline, CDR1 MGHDK and CDR2 SYGVNS.

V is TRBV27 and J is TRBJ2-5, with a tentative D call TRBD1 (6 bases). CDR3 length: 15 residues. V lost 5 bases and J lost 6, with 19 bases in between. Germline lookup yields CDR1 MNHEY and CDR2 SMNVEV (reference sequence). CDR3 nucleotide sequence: TGTGCCAGCAGTCACAACGACAGGATCGTGAAGACCCAGTACTTC. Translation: CASSHNDRIVKTQYF.

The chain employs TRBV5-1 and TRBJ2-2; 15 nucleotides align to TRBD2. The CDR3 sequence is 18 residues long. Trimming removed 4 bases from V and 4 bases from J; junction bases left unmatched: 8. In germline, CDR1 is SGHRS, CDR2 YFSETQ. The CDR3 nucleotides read TGCGCCAGCAGCCCCGGACTAGCGGGAGGGCCGATCACCGGGGAGCTGTTTTTT. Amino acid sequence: CASSPGLAGGPITGELFF.

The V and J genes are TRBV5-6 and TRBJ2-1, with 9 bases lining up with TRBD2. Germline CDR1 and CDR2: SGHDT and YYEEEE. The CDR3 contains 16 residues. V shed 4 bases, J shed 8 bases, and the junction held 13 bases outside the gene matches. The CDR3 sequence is CASSHPGVAGEHEQFF. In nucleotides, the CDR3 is TGTGCCAGCAGCCACCCAGGGGTAGCGGGAGAACATGAGCAGTTCTTC.

DNA of the CDR3: TGTGCCAGCAGTGTAATTCCACCTAGCGGGAGGACTAGCACAGATACGCAGTATTTT. This sequence encodes CASSVIPPSGRTSTDTQYF. J is TRBJ2-3 and V is TRBV6-1; 11 bases align to TRBD2. The germline gives CDR1 MNHNS, CDR2 SASEGT. The CDR3 spans 19 residues. Unmatched junction bases numbered 12, after V lost 4 bases and J lost 0 bases.

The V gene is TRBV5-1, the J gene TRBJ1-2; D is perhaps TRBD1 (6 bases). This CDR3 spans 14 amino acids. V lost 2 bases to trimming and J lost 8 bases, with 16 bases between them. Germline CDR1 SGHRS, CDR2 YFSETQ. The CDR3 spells CASSFTGGVEGYTF. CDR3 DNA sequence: TGCGCCAGCAGCTTTACGGGGGGCGTAGAAGGCTACACCTTC.

The CDR3 region has the DNA TGTGCCAGCAGCAGAACAGGGGGCTCTGGCTACACCTTC. Translated, it gives CASSRTGGSGYTF. This chain joins TRBV7-9 and TRBJ1-2; 9 bases line up with TRBD1. The CDR3 runs 13 residues. V shed 5 bases and J 7 bases; nucleotides not matched to a gene: 5. CDR1 SEHNR and CDR2 FQNEAQ come from the germline V gene (reference sequence).

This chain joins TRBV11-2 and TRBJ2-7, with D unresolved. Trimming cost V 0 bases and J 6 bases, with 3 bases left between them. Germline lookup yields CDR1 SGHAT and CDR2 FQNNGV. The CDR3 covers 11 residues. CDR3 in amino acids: CASSLDREQYF. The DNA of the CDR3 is TGTGCCAGCAGCTTAGATCGCGAGCAGTACTTC.

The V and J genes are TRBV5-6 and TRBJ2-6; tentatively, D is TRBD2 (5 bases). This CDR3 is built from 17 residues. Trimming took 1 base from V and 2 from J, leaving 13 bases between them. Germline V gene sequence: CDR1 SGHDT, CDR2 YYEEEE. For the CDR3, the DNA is TGTGCCAGCAGCTTGCGACGGGGTCGTACTGGGGCCAACGTCCTGACTTTC. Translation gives CASSLRRGRTGANVLTF. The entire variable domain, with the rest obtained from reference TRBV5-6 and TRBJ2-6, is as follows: DAGVTQSPTHLIKTRGQQVTLRCSPKSGHDTVSWYQQALGQGPQFIFQYYEEEERQRGNFPDRFSGHQFPNYSSELNVNALLLGDSALYLCASSLRRGRTGANVLTFGAGSRLTVL.

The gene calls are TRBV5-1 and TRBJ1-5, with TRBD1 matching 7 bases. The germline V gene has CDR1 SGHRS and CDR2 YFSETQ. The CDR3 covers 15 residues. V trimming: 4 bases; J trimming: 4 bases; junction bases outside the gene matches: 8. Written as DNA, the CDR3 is TGCGCCAGCAGCCCAGGGACAGCCGAAAATCAGCCCCAGCATTTT. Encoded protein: CASSPGTAENQPQHF.

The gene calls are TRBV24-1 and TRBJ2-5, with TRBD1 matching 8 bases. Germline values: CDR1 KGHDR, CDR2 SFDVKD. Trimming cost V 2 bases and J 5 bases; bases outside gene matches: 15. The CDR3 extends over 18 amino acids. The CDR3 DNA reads TGTGCCACCAGTGATTCTCCTTATGCCGGGACAGGCAAGGAGACCCAGTACTTC. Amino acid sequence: CATSDSPYAGTGKETQYF.

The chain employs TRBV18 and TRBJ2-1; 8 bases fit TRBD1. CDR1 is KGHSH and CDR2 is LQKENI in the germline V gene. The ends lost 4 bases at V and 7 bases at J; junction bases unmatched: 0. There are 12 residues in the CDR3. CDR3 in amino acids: CASSRTGNEQFF. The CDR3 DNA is TGTGCCAGCTCACGGACAGGGAATGAGCAGTTCTTC.

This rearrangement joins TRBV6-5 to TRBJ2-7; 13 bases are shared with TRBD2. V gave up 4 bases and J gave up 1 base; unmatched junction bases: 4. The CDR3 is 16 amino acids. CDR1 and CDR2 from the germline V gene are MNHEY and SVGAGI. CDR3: CASSSSGLAGSYEQYF. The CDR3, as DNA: TGTGCCAGCAGTTCCTCGGGACTAGCGGGATCCTACGAGCAGTACTTC.

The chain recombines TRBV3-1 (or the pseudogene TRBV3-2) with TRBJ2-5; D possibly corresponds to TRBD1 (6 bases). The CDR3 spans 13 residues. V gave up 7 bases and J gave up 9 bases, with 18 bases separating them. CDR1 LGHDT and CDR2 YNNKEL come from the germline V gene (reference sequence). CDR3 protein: CASNKQGPTAQYF. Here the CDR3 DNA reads TGTGCCAGCAACAAACAGGGCCCCACGGCCCAGTACTTC.

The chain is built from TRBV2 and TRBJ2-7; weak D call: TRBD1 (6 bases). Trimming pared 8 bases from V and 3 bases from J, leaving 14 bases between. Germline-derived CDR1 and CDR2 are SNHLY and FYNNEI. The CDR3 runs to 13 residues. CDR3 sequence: CASGPGVHYEQYF. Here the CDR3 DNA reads TGTGCCAGCGGGCCAGGGGTACACTACGAGCAGTACTTC.

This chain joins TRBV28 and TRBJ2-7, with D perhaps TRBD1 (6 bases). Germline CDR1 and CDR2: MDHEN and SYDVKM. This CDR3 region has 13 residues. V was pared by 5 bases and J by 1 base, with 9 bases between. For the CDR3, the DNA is TGTGCCAGCAGTGGCGACAGGTCCTACGAGCAGTACTTC. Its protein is CASSGDRSYEQYF. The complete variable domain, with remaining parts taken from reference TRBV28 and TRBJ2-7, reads DVKVTQSSRYLVKRTGEKVFLECVQDMDHENMFWYRQDPGLGLRLIYFSYDVKMKEKGDIPEGYSVSREKKERFSLILESASTNQTSMYLCASSGDRSYEQYFGPGTRLTVT.

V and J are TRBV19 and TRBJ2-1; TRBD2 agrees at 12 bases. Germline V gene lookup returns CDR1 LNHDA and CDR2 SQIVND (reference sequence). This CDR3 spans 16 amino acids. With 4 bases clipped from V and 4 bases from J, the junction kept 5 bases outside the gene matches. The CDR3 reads CASSTTTSGSYNEQFF. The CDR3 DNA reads TGTGCCAGTAGTACGACGACTAGCGGGAGTTACAATGAGCAGTTCTTC.

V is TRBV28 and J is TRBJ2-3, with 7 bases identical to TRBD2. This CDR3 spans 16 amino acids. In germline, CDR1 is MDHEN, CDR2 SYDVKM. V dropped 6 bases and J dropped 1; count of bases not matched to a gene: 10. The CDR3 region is CASRDPGLMGTDTQYF. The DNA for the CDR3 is TGTGCCAGCAGGGATCCGGGACTAATGGGCACAGATACGCAGTATTTT.

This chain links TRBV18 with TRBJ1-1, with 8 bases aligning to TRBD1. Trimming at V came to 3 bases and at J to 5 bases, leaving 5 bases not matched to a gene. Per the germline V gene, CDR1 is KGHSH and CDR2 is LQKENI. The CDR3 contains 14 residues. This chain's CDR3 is CASSPQGARTEAFF. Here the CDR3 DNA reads TGTGCCAGCTCACCCCAGGGGGCGCGGACTGAAGCTTTCTTT.

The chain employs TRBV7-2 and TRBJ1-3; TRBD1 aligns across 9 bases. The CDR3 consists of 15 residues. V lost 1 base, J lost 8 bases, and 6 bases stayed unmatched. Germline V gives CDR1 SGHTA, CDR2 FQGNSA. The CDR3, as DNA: TGTGCCAGCAGCTTAGGGACAGGGGAGCTGTACACCATATATTTT. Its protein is CASSLGTGELYTIYF.

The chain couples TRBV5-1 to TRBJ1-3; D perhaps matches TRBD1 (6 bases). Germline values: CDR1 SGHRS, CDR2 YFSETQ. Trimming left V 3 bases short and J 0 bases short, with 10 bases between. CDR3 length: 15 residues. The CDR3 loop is CASSSDRISGNTIYF. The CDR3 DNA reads TGCGCCAGCAGCTCAGACAGGATCTCTGGAAACACCATATATTTT. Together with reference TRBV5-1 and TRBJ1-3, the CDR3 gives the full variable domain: KAGVTQTPRYLIKTRGQQVTLSCSPISGHRSVSWYQQTPGQGLQFLFEYFSETQRNKGNFPGRFSGRQFSNSRSEMNVSTLELGDSALYLCASSSDRISGNTIYFGEGSWLTVV.

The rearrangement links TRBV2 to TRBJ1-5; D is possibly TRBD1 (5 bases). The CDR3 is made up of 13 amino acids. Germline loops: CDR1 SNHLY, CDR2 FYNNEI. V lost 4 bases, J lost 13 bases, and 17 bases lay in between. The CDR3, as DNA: TGTGCCAGCAGTGCCGGCGGCAGGGCACGTCAGCATTTT. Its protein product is CASSAGGRARQHF.

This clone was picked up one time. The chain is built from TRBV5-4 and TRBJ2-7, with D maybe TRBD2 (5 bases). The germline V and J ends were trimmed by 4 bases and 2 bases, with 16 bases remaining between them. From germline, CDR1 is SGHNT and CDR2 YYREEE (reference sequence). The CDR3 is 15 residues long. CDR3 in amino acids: CASSQGLGQTYEQYF. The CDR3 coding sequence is TGTGCCAGCAGCCAAGGACTGGGCCAGACCTACGAGCAGTACTTC.

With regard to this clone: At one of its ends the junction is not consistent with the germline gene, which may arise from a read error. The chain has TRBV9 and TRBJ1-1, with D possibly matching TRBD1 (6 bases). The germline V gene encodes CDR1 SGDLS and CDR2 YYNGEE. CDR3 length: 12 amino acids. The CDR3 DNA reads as TGTGCCAGCAGCTCACAAAATGGACAGCCCGTTTTT. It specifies CASSSQNGQPVF.

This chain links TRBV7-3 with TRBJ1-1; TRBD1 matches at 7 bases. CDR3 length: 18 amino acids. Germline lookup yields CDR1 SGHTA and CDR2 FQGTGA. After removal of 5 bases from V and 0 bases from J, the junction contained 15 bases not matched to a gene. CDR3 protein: CASSQAPPRGKVNTEAFF. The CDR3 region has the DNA TGTGCCAGCAGCCAGGCCCCACCCAGGGGGAAGGTGAACACTGAAGCTTTCTTT.

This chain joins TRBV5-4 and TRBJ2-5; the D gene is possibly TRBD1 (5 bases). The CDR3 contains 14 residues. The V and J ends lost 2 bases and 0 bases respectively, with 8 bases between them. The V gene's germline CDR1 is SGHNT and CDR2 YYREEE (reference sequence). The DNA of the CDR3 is TGTGCCAGCAGCTTCGGACAAAACCAAGAGACCCAGTACTTC. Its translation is CASSFGQNQETQYF.

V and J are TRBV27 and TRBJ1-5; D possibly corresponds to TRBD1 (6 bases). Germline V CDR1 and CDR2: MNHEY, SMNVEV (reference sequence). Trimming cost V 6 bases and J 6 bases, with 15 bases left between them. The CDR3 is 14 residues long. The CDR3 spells CASSYRGAGQPQHF. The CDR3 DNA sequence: TGTGCCAGCAGCTACCGGGGGGCAGGTCAGCCCCAGCATTTT.